This TCR beta chain was found in a study of T cell changes during pregnancy in multiple sclerosis. This CDR3 has 14 residues. The ends were cut back, 7 bases at V and 1 base at J, with 13 bases in the middle. CDR1 and CDR2 from the germline V gene are MRHNA and SNTAGT. TCRdb keeps only in-frame clones here, not all; method: immunoSEQ multiplex PCR. This sample carries tens of thousands of clones, 91% of them seen once, and the ten largest clones take over 1%. The chain uses TRBV6-4 and TRBJ1-1; perhaps TRBD1 as D (6 bases). The sequence came from a female donor in good health, enrolled as a control in a pregnancy study. Here the sequenced sample was peripheral blood, taken after pregnancy. The CDR3 reads CASKIRGTNTEAFF. The CDR3 DNA follows: TGTGCCAGCAAAATAAGGGGGACGAACACTGAAGCTTTCTTT.